What follows are 10 T cell receptor beta chains derived from one specimen sequenced in a study of T cell clones after liver transplantation. Sequencing used immunoSEQ multiplex PCR; TCRdb keeps in-frame clones, though not all of them. The table has about 75,000 clones, less than 90% seen once. This sample comprised CD4+ T cells from blood, obtained 48 months after liver transplant. The origin of the receptors is a human patient who received a liver transplant. Some T cells could come from the graft donor.

V usage is TRBV5-1 and J usage is TRBJ2-2; D is uncertain. The germline V and J ends were trimmed by 1 base and 3 bases, with 4 bases remaining between them. The CDR3 is 13 residues long. Germline-derived CDR1 and CDR2 are SGHRS and YFSETQ. The chain's CDR3 is CASSLSDTGELFF. The DNA for the CDR3 is TGCGCCAGCAGCTTGTCGGACACCGGGGAGCTGTTTTTT.

The CDR3, as DNA: TGTGCCAGCAGCAGAGGGGGAGACTGGGAGACCCAGTACTTC. The encoded protein is CASSRGGDWETQYF. This sequence joins TRBV11-3 and TRBJ2-5; D is possibly TRBD1 (6 bases). V lost 5 bases and J 5 bases, leaving 15 bases between the germline ends. This CDR3 is built from 14 residues. Germline V lookup: CDR1 SGHNT, CDR2 YENEEA.

The chain is built from TRBV7-6 and TRBJ1-4; no reliable D call. Deletions cut 1 base from V and 7 bases from J, with 13 bases between. This CDR3 is 15 amino acids long. The germline gives CDR1 SGHVS, CDR2 FNYEAQ. CDR3 loop: CASSLDSGFSEKLFF. The CDR3 DNA sequence: TGTGCCAGCAGCTTAGATTCGGGGTTTAGTGAAAAACTGTTTTTT.

The rearrangement links TRBV11-2 to TRBJ2-3; a possible D gene is TRBD2 (7 bases). Trimming left V 3 bases short and J 6 bases short, with 10 bases between. This CDR3 comprises 13 residues. Germline CDR1 and CDR2: SGHAT and FQNNGV. In DNA form, the CDR3 reads TGTGCCAGCAGCTTGGGGGGGGCGGATACGCAGTATTTT. Its protein product is CASSLGGADTQYF.

The rearrangement links TRBV7-2 to TRBJ2-5; D gene unclear. The V gene's germline CDR1 is SGHTA and CDR2 FQGNSA. This CDR3 has 12 amino acids. Trimming took off 2 bases at V and 4 bases at J, with 5 bases between the two ends. The CDR3 here is CASSLSRETQYF. The CDR3 DNA reads TGTGCCAGCAGCTTATCAAGAGAGACCCAGTACTTC.

The V and J genes are TRBV7-9 and TRBJ1-2; D uncertain. V lost 4 bases to trimming and J lost 3 bases, with 9 bases between them. CDR1 and CDR2 from the germline V gene are SEHNR and FQNEAQ (reference sequence). The CDR3 extends over 13 amino acids. CDR3 amino acids: CASSSMGDYGYTF. The CDR3 nucleotides are TGTGCCAGCAGCTCTATGGGCGACTATGGCTACACCTTC.

This clone showed up just a few times. The chain couples TRBV6-1 to TRBJ2-1; 10 bases align to TRBD2. CDR1 is MNHNS, CDR2 SASEGT, per germline. This CDR3 is 16 amino acids long. The trim removed 0 bases at V and 8 bases at J, leaving 7 bases unmatched. The CDR3: CASSEALLAGADEQFF. CDR3 DNA sequence: TGTGCCAGCAGTGAAGCGCTTCTAGCGGGGGCAGATGAGCAGTTCTTC.

The V and J genes are TRBV15 and TRBJ2-5; 9 nucleotides line up with TRBD1. V gave up 5 bases and J gave up 1 base; unmatched junction bases: 5. The CDR3 has 15 residues. CDR1 and CDR2 (germline): LNHNV, YYDKDF (reference sequence). As DNA, the CDR3 is TGTGCCACCAGCCCCCGGGACAGGGCCCAAGAGACCCAGTACTTC. It is translated as CATSPRDRAQETQYF.

The rearrangement links TRBV10-3 to TRBJ2-5; 7 nucleotides match TRBD1. With 3 bases clipped from V and 5 bases from J, the junction kept 6 bases outside the gene matches. The CDR3 extends over 14 amino acids. Germline V CDR1 and CDR2: ENHRY, SYGVKD. The CDR3 nucleotides read TGTGCCATCAGTGACCGACAGGGTAGTGAGACCCAGTACTTC. Protein product: CAISDRQGSETQYF.

The chain is built from TRBV5-8 and TRBJ1-1; D remains ambiguous. The CDR3 is 16 amino acids. V was shortened by 1 base and J by 2 bases, with 15 bases between the two germline ends. Germline V gene sequence: CDR1 SGHTS, CDR2 YDEGEE. The CDR3 DNA is TGTGCCAGCAGCTTGCGGGTTTCAAACAGAAACACTGAAGCTTTCTTT. Translation: CASSLRVSNRNTEAFF.